This T cell receptor beta chain appears in the sequencing data of a study of OX40 agonist ivuxolimab in advanced cancers. Findings and limits, study-wide: There were also nonresponders showing low normalized T-cell clonal expansion. In general, CD8+ T cells held more expanded clones than CD4+ did, on average. Clonal expansion in partial responders at 0.1-3.0 mg/kg ranked among the lowest.

In regard to this clone: Its antigen is still unknown.

V was clipped by 7 bases and J by 9 bases, with 13 bases between them. The V gene's germline CDR1 is MGHDK and CDR2 SYGVNS. The CDR3 consists of 13 residues. Clones were sequenced by immunoSEQ multiplex PCR, and TCRdb holds only the in-frame ones, with some missing. This sample has nearly 50,000 clones, with 81% found just once. The sequencing here drew on CD4+ or CD8+ T cells sorted from blood, taken in a trial of the OX40 agonist ivuxolimab. The rearrangement joins TRBV25-1 to TRBJ1-6, with D possibly being TRBD1 (5 bases). The clonotype was recovered from an adult with an advanced solid tumor such as melanoma, head and neck, liver or kidney cancer. CDR3 region: CASTGVRSSPLHF. DNA for the CDR3: TGTGCCAGCACGGGGGTGCGGAGTTCACCCCTCCACTTT.